Listed below are T cell receptor beta chains from one sample, sequenced in a study of T cells in Graves' hyperthyroidism and ophthalmopathy. From the multiplex PCR reads, TCRdb called clonotypes with MiXCR, one entry per CDR3 protein. The sample has about 360,000 distinct CDR3 sequences, about 13% seen once. The material sequenced was blood. The source of these receptors is a man aged 25-40 years with Graves' hyperthyroidism that later progressed to Graves' ophthalmopathy. Each CDR3 is given with its conserved first and last residue. The D gene is left open where the match is weak. Only some rows state a clone size, as once, few, many or a class for expanded clones.

clone_size: few
v_call: TRBV5-1
j_call: TRBJ2-6
d_call: -
cdr3_nt: TGCGCCAGCAGCTTGTTCGACAGCTTTCGCTCTGGGGCCAACGTCCTGACTTTC
cdr3_aa: CASSLFDSFRSGANVLTF

clone_size: -
v_call: TRBV7-9
j_call: TRBJ2-3
d_call: TRBD2
cdr3_nt: TGTGCCAGCAGCTTCGGGGACTACCAAGGCACAGATACGCAGTATTTT
cdr3_aa: CASSFGDYQGTDTQYF

clone_size: many
v_call: TRBV28
j_call: TRBJ2-7
d_call: TRBD1
cdr3_nt: TGTGCCAGCAACTTGGGGGGACAGGGTCTCGACGAGCAGGACTTC
cdr3_aa: CASNLGGQGLDEQDF

clone_size: -
v_call: TRBV12-3/TRBV12-4
j_call: TRBJ2-6
d_call: TRBD1
cdr3_nt: TGTGCCAGCAGCCTACAGGGGAGGGCCAACGTCCTGACTTTC
cdr3_aa: CASSLQGRANVLTF

clone_size: many
v_call: TRBV12-3/TRBV12-4
j_call: TRBJ1-4
d_call: TRBD1
cdr3_nt: TGTGCCAGCAGTCCCGGGACAGCCCTTAATGAAAAACTGTTTTTT
cdr3_aa: CASSPGTALNEKLFF

clone_size: -
v_call: TRBV19
j_call: TRBJ1-2
d_call: -
cdr3_nt: TGTGCCAGTAGTCCGTACAACTATGGCTACACCTTC
cdr3_aa: CASSPYNYGYTF

clone_size: many
v_call: TRBV28
j_call: TRBJ1-4
d_call: -
cdr3_nt: TGTGCCAGCAGGAAACAGAGTAATGAAAAACTGTTTTTT
cdr3_aa: CASRKQSNEKLFF

clone_size: few
v_call: TRBV12-3/TRBV12-4
j_call: TRBJ2-6
d_call: TRBD2
cdr3_nt: TGTGCCAGCAGTTTAGCCGGGACTAGCGGGTGGTCCGGGGCCAACGTCCTGACTTTC
cdr3_aa: CASSLAGTSGWSGANVLTF

clone_size: many
v_call: TRBV20-1
j_call: TRBJ1-1
d_call: -
cdr3_nt: TGCAGTGCTAGAGGACTGGGGAACACTGAAGCTTTCTTT
cdr3_aa: CSARGLGNTEAFF

clone_size: many
v_call: TRBV5-6
j_call: TRBJ2-5
d_call: -
cdr3_nt: TGTGCCAGCAGCTACTTAGCGAGATTGGAGACCCAGTACTTC
cdr3_aa: CASSYLARLETQYF

clone_size: few
v_call: TRBV15
j_call: TRBJ1-1
d_call: -
cdr3_nt: TGTGCCACCAGTCGAGGATACAGGGAAGCTTTCTTT
cdr3_aa: CATSRGYREAFF

clone_size: -
v_call: TRBV7-9
j_call: TRBJ1-3
d_call: TRBD1
cdr3_nt: TGTGCCAGCAGCTACGGGGACAGGGTAGGCGGAAACACCATATATTTT
cdr3_aa: CASSYGDRVGGNTIYF

clone_size: many
v_call: TRBV18
j_call: TRBJ1-1
d_call: -
cdr3_nt: TGTGCCAGCTCACCGGGCAGCCAGTTGACAGCTTTCTTT
cdr3_aa: CASSPGSQLTAFF

clone_size: many
v_call: TRBV6-1
j_call: TRBJ1-5
d_call: -
cdr3_nt: TGTGCCAGCTCCCCGGGGGGCCTAGCCGGCAATCAGCCCCAGCATTTT
cdr3_aa: CASSPGGLAGNQPQHF

clone_size: many
v_call: TRBV7-9
j_call: TRBJ1-2
d_call: TRBD1
cdr3_nt: TGTGCCAGCAGCCAGGGACAGCACTATGGCTACACCTTC
cdr3_aa: CASSQGQHYGYTF

clone_size: few
v_call: TRBV4-1
j_call: TRBJ1-6
d_call: -
cdr3_nt: TGCGCCAGCAGCCAAGAAAGGCTTTATAATTCACCCCTCCACTTT
cdr3_aa: CASSQERLYNSPLHF

clone_size: many
v_call: TRBV12-3/TRBV12-4
j_call: TRBJ1-2
d_call: -
cdr3_nt: TGTGCCAGCAACCCCACCGAGGGATATGGCTACACCTTC
cdr3_aa: CASNPTEGYGYTF

clone_size: many
v_call: TRBV10-3
j_call: TRBJ1-1
d_call: TRBD1
cdr3_nt: TGTGCCATCAGTGCGGAGGGGGCGACCACTGAAGCTTTCTTT
cdr3_aa: CAISAEGATTEAFF

clone_size: many
v_call: TRBV6-1
j_call: TRBJ1-5
d_call: -
cdr3_nt: TGTGCCAGCAGTTCCTATGGTCTGCAGCCCCAGCATTTT
cdr3_aa: CASSSYGLQPQHF

clone_size: -
v_call: TRBV7-2
j_call: TRBJ1-2
d_call: TRBD1
cdr3_nt: TGTGCCAGCAGCTCAGTCGACAGGGTCGGCTACACCTTC
cdr3_aa: CASSSVDRVGYTF

clone_size: many
v_call: TRBV11-2
j_call: TRBJ2-3
d_call: -
cdr3_nt: TGTGCCAGCAGCTTAGTCGGGACACCTAGCACAGATACGCAGTATTTT
cdr3_aa: CASSLVGTPSTDTQYF

clone_size: many
v_call: TRBV20-1
j_call: TRBJ1-2
d_call: -
cdr3_nt: TGCAGTGCTAGTGGCGGGGGCCCTTATGATGGCTACACCTTC
cdr3_aa: CSASGGGPYDGYTF

clone_size: many
v_call: TRBV10-3
j_call: TRBJ2-7
d_call: -
cdr3_nt: TGTGCCATCAGTAACAAGGCCTACGAGCAGTACTTC
cdr3_aa: CAISNKAYEQYF

clone_size: -
v_call: TRBV6-5
j_call: TRBJ2-1
d_call: TRBD2
cdr3_nt: TGTGCCAGCAGTTACCTCCCTCAGCGGGGCCCCTACAATGAGCAGTTCTTC
cdr3_aa: CASSYLPQRGPYNEQFF

clone_size: -
v_call: TRBV5-1
j_call: TRBJ1-6
d_call: TRBD1
cdr3_nt: TGCGCCAGCCGAGACAGGGGGCAAAATTCACCCCTCCACTTT
cdr3_aa: CASRDRGQNSPLHF

clone_size: many
v_call: TRBV27
j_call: TRBJ1-2
d_call: TRBD1
cdr3_nt: TGTGCCAGCAGTTTGGTACAGGGGGGCTATGGCTACACCTTC
cdr3_aa: CASSLVQGGYGYTF

clone_size: many
v_call: TRBV20-1
j_call: TRBJ1-4
d_call: TRBD1
cdr3_nt: TGCAGTGCTGGAGGAGGGACAGCGGGTGAAAAACTGTTTTTT
cdr3_aa: CSAGGGTAGEKLFF

clone_size: many
v_call: TRBV7-6
j_call: TRBJ2-3
d_call: -
cdr3_nt: TGTGCCAGCAGCTTAAGAGGGGGCACAGATACGCAGTATTTT
cdr3_aa: CASSLRGGTDTQYF

clone_size: few
v_call: TRBV20-1
j_call: TRBJ1-1
d_call: -
cdr3_nt: TGCAGTGTGCAGGCTTTTGGACAAGCTTTCTTT
cdr3_aa: CSVQAFGQAFF

clone_size: many
v_call: TRBV20-1
j_call: TRBJ2-2
d_call: TRBD2
cdr3_nt: TGCAGTGCTCCCCTAAGCGGGGGGGTGGGAACCGGGGAGCTGTTTTTT
cdr3_aa: CSAPLSGGVGTGELFF

clone_size: -
v_call: TRBV12-3/TRBV12-4
j_call: TRBJ2-1
d_call: TRBD2
cdr3_nt: TGTGCCAGCAGAGGGACTAGCGGGGGGGTTTTGGATGAGCAGTTCTTC
cdr3_aa: CASRGTSGGVLDEQFF

clone_size: many
v_call: TRBV29-1
j_call: TRBJ1-1
d_call: -
cdr3_nt: TGCAGCGCGGTGAAGGGGGTCACTGAAGCTTTCTTT
cdr3_aa: CSAVKGVTEAFF

clone_size: -
v_call: TRBV5-1
j_call: TRBJ1-1
d_call: -
cdr3_nt: TGCGCCAGCAGCTTGGCGGCAGCTTTGAACACTGAAGCTTTCTTT
cdr3_aa: CASSLAAALNTEAFF

clone_size: -
v_call: TRBV7-2
j_call: TRBJ2-2
d_call: -
cdr3_nt: TGTGCCAGCAGCTGGACTAACACCGGGGAGCTGTTTTTT
cdr3_aa: CASSWTNTGELFF

clone_size: -
v_call: TRBV6-4
j_call: TRBJ2-1
d_call: -
cdr3_nt: TGTGCCAGCAGTGAGGTCGGGGCCGCTACAAATGAGCAGTTCTTC
cdr3_aa: CASSEVGAATNEQFF

clone_size: -
v_call: TRBV5-1
j_call: TRBJ2-5
d_call: -
cdr3_nt: TGCGCCAGCAGCTTGGGACAGGATAAAGAGACCCAGTACTTC
cdr3_aa: CASSLGQDKETQYF

clone_size: -
v_call: TRBV5-1
j_call: TRBJ2-7
d_call: TRBD1
cdr3_nt: TGCGCCAGCAGCCCCGGGACAGGGATGTTCGAGCAGTACTTC
cdr3_aa: CASSPGTGMFEQYF

clone_size: many
v_call: TRBV4-1
j_call: TRBJ1-1
d_call: -
cdr3_nt: TGCGCCAGCAGCCAAGGACGGGCCAAGAACACTGAAGCTTTCTTT
cdr3_aa: CASSQGRAKNTEAFF

clone_size: few
v_call: TRBV10-3
j_call: TRBJ1-4
d_call: -
cdr3_nt: TGTGCCATCAGTGATACAGTAGCAACTAATGAAAAACTGTTTTTT
cdr3_aa: CAISDTVATNEKLFF

clone_size: few
v_call: TRBV4-1
j_call: TRBJ1-4
d_call: -
cdr3_nt: TGCGCCAGCAGCCAAGTCCAAGGGGCTGATGAAAAACTGTTTTTT
cdr3_aa: CASSQVQGADEKLFF

clone_size: many
v_call: TRBV11-2
j_call: TRBJ1-1
d_call: TRBD1
cdr3_nt: TGTGCCAGCAGCTTTTCAGGGGGGGTGAGCACTGAAGCTTTCTTT
cdr3_aa: CASSFSGGVSTEAFF

clone_size: many
v_call: TRBV5-1
j_call: TRBJ2-1
d_call: TRBD1
cdr3_nt: TGCGCCAGCAGCTTGGTGGACAGGTCGGACAATGAGCAGTTCTTC
cdr3_aa: CASSLVDRSDNEQFF

clone_size: -
v_call: TRBV5-1
j_call: TRBJ1-1
d_call: TRBD1
cdr3_nt: TGCGCCAGCAGCGTGGGTGGACAGGGGGACACTGAAGCTTTCTTT
cdr3_aa: CASSVGGQGDTEAFF

clone_size: few
v_call: TRBV13
j_call: TRBJ2-3
d_call: -
cdr3_nt: TGTGCCAGCAGCCCCCCCAGGGCGCCTAGCGCAGATACGCAGTATTTT
cdr3_aa: CASSPPRAPSADTQYF

clone_size: many
v_call: TRBV7-8
j_call: TRBJ2-7
d_call: -
cdr3_nt: TGTGCCAGCAGCCCTCTACCCTTGAGCTCCTACGAGCAGTACTTC
cdr3_aa: CASSPLPLSSYEQYF

clone_size: -
v_call: TRBV7-8
j_call: TRBJ1-6
d_call: TRBD1
cdr3_nt: TGTGCCAGCTCCTCCCCCCGGACAGGGGGCCAGAGCTCCTATAATTCACCCCTCCACTTT
cdr3_aa: CASSSPRTGGQSSYNSPLHF

clone_size: many
v_call: TRBV5-1
j_call: TRBJ2-7
d_call: -
cdr3_nt: TGCGCCAGCAGCTTGGGACTAGGAGGGTCCGTCTACGAGCAGTACTTC
cdr3_aa: CASSLGLGGSVYEQYF

clone_size: -
v_call: TRBV28
j_call: TRBJ2-1
d_call: -
cdr3_nt: TGTGCCAGCAGTTCCCACCGGCGGGGGCCATACAATGAGCAGTTCTTC
cdr3_aa: CASSSHRRGPYNEQFF

clone_size: few
v_call: TRBV7-9
j_call: TRBJ2-3
d_call: -
cdr3_nt: TGTGCCAGCAGCTTAGACGGGGCGGATACGCAGTATTTT
cdr3_aa: CASSLDGADTQYF

clone_size: many
v_call: TRBV4-1
j_call: TRBJ1-6
d_call: -
cdr3_nt: TGCGCCAGCAGCCTTCGCGAAGGGAATTCACCCCTCCACTTT
cdr3_aa: CASSLREGNSPLHF

clone_size: few
v_call: TRBV30
j_call: TRBJ2-7
d_call: -
cdr3_nt: TGTGCCTGGAGTGTGAACGGCTACGAGCAGTACTTC
cdr3_aa: CAWSVNGYEQYF

clone_size: few
v_call: TRBV10-3
j_call: TRBJ1-5
d_call: -
cdr3_nt: TGTGCCTCTAAAAGGGGGAATGAGGGTCAGCCCCAGCATTTT
cdr3_aa: CASKRGNEGQPQHF

clone_size: few
v_call: TRBV9
j_call: TRBJ2-6
d_call: -
cdr3_nt: TGTGCCAGCAGGGGTGGGGCCAACGTCCTGACTTTC
cdr3_aa: CASRGGANVLTF

clone_size: -
v_call: TRBV27
j_call: TRBJ1-2
d_call: TRBD1
cdr3_nt: TGTGCCAGCAGTATCGACAGGGCTCATGGCTACACCTTC
cdr3_aa: CASSIDRAHGYTF

clone_size: few
v_call: TRBV12-3/TRBV12-4
j_call: TRBJ1-5
d_call: -
cdr3_nt: TGTGCCAGCAGTGGTGAAGGGCCCAATCAGCCCCAGCATTTT
cdr3_aa: CASSGEGPNQPQHF

clone_size: -
v_call: TRBV19
j_call: TRBJ2-7
d_call: -
cdr3_nt: TGTGCCAGTAGTCCAGGGACGGTACCAGGAGAGCAGTACTTC
cdr3_aa: CASSPGTVPGEQYF

clone_size: many
v_call: TRBV20-1
j_call: TRBJ2-1
d_call: -
cdr3_nt: TGCAGTGCTAGAGATGATACCGCCAATGAGCAGTTCTTC
cdr3_aa: CSARDDTANEQFF

clone_size: many
v_call: TRBV5-1
j_call: TRBJ1-5
d_call: -
cdr3_nt: TGCGCCAGCAGCTTGGATTTTGGGTTCAATCAGCCCCAGCATTTT
cdr3_aa: CASSLDFGFNQPQHF

clone_size: many
v_call: TRBV6-1
j_call: TRBJ1-2
d_call: -
cdr3_nt: TGTGCCAGCAGCCGGAGGTTTCGGTTTGGCTACACCTTC
cdr3_aa: CASSRRFRFGYTF

clone_size: many
v_call: TRBV30
j_call: TRBJ2-2
d_call: TRBD1
cdr3_nt: TGTGCCTGGAAACAGGGGCCCAACACCGGGGAGCTGTTTTTT
cdr3_aa: CAWKQGPNTGELFF